This TCR beta chain was obtained from a study of control samples from healthy donors and cancer patients. Generated by immunoSEQ multiplex PCR, the TCRdb table keeps only in-frame clones and is missing some. Of 160,000 or so clones listed, 85% to 95% are singletons. CDR1 and CDR2 (germline): LNHDA, SQIVND (reference sequence). V was clipped by 3 bases and J by 3 bases, with 15 bases between them. The CDR3 has 17 amino acids. Specimen: blood. The chain carries TRBV19 and TRBJ1-6; a weak D match, TRBD1 (6 bases). This receptor was taken from a woman aged 40 to 50 in good health. The CDR3 DNA reads as TGTGCCAGTAGTATCGGGACACCTCTTTTCTATAATTCACCCCTCCACTTT. This gives the protein CASSIGTPLFYNSPLHF.